This T cell receptor (beta chain) was profiled in a study of beta chain features in type 1 diabetes. Study-level results: PCR might pick shorter templates more often, in the same way for patients and controls.

The isolated RNA, all of it, was reverse transcribed, so expressed TCRB transcripts were what got sequenced. The average read count of naive, central memory and regulatory T cell samples was approximately 4 million. This table comes from immunoSEQ multiplex PCR, and its TCRdb copy is limited to in-frame clones, with some not included. The sample lists some 330,000 clones, around 10% seen once, with more than 0.015% in the top ten. This clone occurred a few times. Its antigen remains unknown. This TCR was sampled from a woman aged 30 to 39 in good health. Sample: naive CD4+ T cells from blood.

Here the CDR3 reads CASSPAGSSGSINEQYF. The CDR3 bases are TGTGCCAGCAGCCCTGCAGGGTCTAGCGGGAGTATTAACGAGCAGTACTTC. This chain uses TRBV7-9 with TRBJ2-7, with 10 nucleotides matching TRBD2. Germline lookup yields CDR1 SEHNR and CDR2 FQNEAQ (reference sequence). The junction had 15 bases not matched to a gene; V was cut back by 5 bases and J by 5 bases. This CDR3 comprises 17 residues.